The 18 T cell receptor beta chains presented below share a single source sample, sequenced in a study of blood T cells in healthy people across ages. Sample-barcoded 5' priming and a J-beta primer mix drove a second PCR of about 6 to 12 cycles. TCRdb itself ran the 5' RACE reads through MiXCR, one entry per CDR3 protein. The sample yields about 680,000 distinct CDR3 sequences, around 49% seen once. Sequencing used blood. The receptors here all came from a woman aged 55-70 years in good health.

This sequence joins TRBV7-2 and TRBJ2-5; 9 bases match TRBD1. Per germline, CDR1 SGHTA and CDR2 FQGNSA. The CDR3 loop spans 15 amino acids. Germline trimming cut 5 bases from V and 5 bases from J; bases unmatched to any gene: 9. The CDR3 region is CASSRQGQGRETQYF. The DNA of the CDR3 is TGTGCCAGCAGCCGACAGGGACAGGGAAGGGAGACCCAGTACTTC. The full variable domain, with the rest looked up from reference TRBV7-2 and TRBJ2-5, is GAGVSQSPSNKVTEKGKDVELRCDPISGHTALYWYRQSLGQGLEFLIYFQGNSAPDKSGLPSDRFSAERTGGSVSTLTIQRTQQEDSAVYLCASSRQGQGRETQYFGPGTRLLVL.

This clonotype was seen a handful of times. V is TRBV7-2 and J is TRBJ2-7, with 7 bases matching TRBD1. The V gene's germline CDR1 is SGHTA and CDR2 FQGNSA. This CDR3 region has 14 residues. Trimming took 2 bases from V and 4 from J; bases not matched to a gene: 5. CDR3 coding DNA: TGTGCCAGCAGCTTATACAGGGGTTGGTACGAGCAGTACTTC. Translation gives CASSLYRGWYEQYF.

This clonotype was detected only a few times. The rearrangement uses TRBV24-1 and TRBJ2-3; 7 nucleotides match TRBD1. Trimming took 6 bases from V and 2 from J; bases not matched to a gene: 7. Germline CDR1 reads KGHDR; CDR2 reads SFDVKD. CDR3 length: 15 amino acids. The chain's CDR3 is CATSIDREDTDTQYF. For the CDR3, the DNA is TGTGCCACCAGTATTGACAGGGAAGACACAGATACGCAGTATTTT.

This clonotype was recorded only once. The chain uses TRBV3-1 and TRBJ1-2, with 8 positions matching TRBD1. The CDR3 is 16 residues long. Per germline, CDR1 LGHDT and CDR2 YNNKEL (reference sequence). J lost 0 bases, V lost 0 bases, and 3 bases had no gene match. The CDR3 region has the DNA TGTGCCAGCAGCCAAGAGGACAGGGTCCCTAACTATGGCTACACCTTC. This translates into CASSQEDRVPNYGYTF.

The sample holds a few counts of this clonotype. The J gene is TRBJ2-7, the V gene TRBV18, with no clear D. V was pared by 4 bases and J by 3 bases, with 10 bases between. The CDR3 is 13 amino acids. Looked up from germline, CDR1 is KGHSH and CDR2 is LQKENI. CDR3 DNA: TGTGCCAGCTCACGTATTGCGTTCTACGAGCAGTACTTC. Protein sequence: CASSRIAFYEQYF. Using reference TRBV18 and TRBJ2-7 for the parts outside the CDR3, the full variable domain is NAGVMQNPRHLVRRRGQEARLRCSPMKGHSHVYWYRQLPEEGLKFMVYLQKENIIDESGMPKERFSAEFPKEGPSILRIQQVVRGDSAAYFCASSRIAFYEQYFGPGTRLTVT.

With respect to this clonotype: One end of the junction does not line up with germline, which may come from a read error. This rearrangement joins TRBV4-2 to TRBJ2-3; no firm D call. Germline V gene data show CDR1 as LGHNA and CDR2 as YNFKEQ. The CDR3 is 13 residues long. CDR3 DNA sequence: TGCGCCAGCAGCCAAGATATAGGAGATACGCAGTATTTT. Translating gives CASSQDIGDTQYF.

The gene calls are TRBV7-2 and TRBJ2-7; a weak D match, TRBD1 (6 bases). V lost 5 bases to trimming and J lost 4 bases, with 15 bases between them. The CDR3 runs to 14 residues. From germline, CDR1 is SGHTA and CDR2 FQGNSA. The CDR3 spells CASSNRALRYEQYF. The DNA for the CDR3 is TGTGCCAGCAGCAACAGGGCTCTTCGATACGAGCAGTACTTC.

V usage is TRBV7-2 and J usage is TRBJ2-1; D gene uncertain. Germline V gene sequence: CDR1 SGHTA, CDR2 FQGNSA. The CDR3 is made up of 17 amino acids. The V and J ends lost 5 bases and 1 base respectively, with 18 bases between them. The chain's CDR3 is CASSGDSRRFSYNEQFF. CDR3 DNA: TGTGCCAGCAGCGGTGATTCTAGAAGGTTTTCCTACAATGAGCAGTTCTTC.

The CDR3 DNA sequence: TGCAGTGCTAGAAGGGCGGGGAGCTCCTACAATGAGCAGTTCTTC. Translated: CSARRAGSSYNEQFF. The chain links TRBV20-1 to TRBJ2-1; possibly TRBD2 for D (6 bases). The germline gives CDR1 DFQATT, CDR2 SNEGSKA (reference sequence). The CDR3 runs 15 residues. V lost 2 bases and J 0 bases, leaving 11 bases between the germline ends.

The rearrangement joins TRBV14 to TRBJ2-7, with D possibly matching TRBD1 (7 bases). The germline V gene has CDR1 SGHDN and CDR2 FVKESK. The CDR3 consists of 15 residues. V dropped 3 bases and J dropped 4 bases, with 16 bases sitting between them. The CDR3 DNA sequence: TGTGCCAGCAGCCACTACGCGGGACAGAGATACGAGCAGTACTTC. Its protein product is CASSHYAGQRYEQYF. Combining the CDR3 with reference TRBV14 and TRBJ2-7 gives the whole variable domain EAGVTQFPSHSVIEKGQTVTLRCDPISGHDNLYWYRRVMGKEIKFLLHFVKESKQDESGMPNNRFLAERTGGTYSTLKVQPAELEDSGVYFCASSHYAGQRYEQYFGPGTRLTVT.

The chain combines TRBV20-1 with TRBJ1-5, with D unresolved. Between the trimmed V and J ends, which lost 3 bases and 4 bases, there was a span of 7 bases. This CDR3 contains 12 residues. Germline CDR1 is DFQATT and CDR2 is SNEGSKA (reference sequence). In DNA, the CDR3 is TGCAGTGCTAGTCATGGGAATCAGCCCCAGCATTTT. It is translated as CSASHGNQPQHF.

In nucleotides, the CDR3 is TGTGCCAGCACCGACTCAACGACCTACGAGCAGTACTTC. Encoded protein: CASTDSTTYEQYF. This sequence joins TRBV28 and TRBJ2-7; D not resolved. The V gene lost 7 bases and the J gene lost 2 bases, with 12 bases spanning the gap. The CDR3 runs 13 residues. The germline V gene encodes CDR1 MDHEN and CDR2 SYDVKM.

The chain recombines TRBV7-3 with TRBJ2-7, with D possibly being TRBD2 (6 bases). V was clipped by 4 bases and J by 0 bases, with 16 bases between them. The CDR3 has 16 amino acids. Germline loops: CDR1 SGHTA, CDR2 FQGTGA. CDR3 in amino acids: CASSSTPRDFSYEQYF. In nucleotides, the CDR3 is TGTGCCAGCAGCTCAACCCCCCGGGACTTCTCCTACGAGCAGTACTTC.

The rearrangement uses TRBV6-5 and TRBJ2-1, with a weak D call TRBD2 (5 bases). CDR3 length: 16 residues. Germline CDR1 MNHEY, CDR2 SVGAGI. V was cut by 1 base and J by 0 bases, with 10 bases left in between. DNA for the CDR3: TGTGCCAGCAGTTACTATTCTAGCTCCTCCTACAATGAGCAGTTCTTC. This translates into CASSYYSSSSYNEQFF.

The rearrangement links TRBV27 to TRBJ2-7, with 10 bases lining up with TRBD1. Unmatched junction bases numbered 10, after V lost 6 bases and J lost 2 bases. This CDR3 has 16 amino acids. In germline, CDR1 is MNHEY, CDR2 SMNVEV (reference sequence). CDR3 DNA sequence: TGTGCCAGCAGCTTTTACTCGGGACAGGGGACCTACGAGCAGTACTTC. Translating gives CASSFYSGQGTYEQYF.

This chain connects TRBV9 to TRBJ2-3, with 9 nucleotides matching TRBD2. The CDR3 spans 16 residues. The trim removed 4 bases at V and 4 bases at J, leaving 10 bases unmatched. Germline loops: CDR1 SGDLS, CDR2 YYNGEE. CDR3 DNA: TGTGCCAGCAGCAATGCATTAGCGGGAGAGCCAGATACGCAGTATTTT. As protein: CASSNALAGEPDTQYF.

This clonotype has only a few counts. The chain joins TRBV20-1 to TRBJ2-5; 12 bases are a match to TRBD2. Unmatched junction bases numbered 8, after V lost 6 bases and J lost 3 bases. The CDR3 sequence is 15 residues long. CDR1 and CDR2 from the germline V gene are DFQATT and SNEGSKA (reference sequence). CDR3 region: CSAPTSGSFKETQYF. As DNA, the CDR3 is TGCAGTGCGCCGACTAGCGGGAGTTTCAAAGAGACCCAGTACTTC.

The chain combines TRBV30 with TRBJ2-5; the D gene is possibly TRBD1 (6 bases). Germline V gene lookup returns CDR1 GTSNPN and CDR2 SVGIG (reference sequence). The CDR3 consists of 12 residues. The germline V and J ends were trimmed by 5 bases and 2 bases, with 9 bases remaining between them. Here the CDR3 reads CAWGTTQETQYF. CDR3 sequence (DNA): TGTGCCTGGGGGACAACACAAGAGACCCAGTACTTC.